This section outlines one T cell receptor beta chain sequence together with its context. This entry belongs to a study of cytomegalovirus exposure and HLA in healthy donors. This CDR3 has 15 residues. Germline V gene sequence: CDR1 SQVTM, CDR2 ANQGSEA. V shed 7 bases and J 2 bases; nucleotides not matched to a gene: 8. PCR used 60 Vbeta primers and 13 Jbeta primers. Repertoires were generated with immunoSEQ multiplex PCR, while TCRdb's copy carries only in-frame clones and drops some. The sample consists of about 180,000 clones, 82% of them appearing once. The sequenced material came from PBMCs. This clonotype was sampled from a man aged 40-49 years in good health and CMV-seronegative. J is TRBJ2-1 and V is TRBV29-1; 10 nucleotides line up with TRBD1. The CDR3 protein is CSALGQGLTYNEQFF. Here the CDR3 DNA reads TGCAGCGCCTTGGGACAGGGGCTGACCTACAATGAGCAGTTCTTC.